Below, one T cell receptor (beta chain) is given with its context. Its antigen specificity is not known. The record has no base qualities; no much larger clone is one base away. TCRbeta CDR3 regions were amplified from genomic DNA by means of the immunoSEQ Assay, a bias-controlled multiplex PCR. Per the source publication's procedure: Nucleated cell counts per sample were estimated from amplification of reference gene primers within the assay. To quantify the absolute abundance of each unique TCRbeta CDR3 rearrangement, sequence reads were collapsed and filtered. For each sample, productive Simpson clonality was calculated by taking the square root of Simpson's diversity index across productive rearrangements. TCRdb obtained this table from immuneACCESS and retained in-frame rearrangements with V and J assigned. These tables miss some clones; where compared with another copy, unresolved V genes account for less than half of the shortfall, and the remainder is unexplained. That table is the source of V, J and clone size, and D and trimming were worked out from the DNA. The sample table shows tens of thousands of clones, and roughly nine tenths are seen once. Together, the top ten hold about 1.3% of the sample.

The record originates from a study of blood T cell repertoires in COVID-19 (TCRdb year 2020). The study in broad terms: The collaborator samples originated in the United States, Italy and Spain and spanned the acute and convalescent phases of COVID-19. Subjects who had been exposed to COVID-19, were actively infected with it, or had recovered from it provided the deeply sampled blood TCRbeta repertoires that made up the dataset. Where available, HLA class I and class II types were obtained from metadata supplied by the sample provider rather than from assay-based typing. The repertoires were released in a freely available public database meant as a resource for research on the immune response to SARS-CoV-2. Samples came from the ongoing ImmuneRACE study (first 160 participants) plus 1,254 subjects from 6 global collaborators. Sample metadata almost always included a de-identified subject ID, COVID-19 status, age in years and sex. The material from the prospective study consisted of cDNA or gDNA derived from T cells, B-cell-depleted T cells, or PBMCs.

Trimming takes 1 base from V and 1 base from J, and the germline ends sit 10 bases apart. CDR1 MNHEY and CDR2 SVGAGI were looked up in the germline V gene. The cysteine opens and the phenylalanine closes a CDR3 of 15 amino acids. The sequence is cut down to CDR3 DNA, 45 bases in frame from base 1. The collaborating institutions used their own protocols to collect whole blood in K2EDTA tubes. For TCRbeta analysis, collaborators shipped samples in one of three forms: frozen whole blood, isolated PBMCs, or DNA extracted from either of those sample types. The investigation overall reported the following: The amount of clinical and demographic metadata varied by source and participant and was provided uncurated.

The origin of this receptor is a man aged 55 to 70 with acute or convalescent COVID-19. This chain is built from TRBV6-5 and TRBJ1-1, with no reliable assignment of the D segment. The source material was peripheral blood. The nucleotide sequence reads TGTGCCAGCAGTTACTTCCCTTGGCAGAACACTGAAGCTTTCTTT. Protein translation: CASSYFPWQNTEAFF.